The present TCR beta chain was sequenced within a study of CD8 T cells in ankylosing spondylitis. Study results and limitations: Characteristic, it appeared, of ankylosing spondylitis blood was a TCR beta motif of fewer than 10 highly homologous variants. Disease-linked clones bore a CD8+ phenotype, appearing relatively rarely in peripheral blood.

TCRdb reprocessed the 5' RACE reads via MiXCR and lists one record per CDR3 protein. The sample shows a few hundred thousand distinct CDR3 sequences, about a sixth of them seen only once. There are 14 residues in the CDR3. The V and J ends lost 5 bases and 9 bases respectively, with 17 bases between them. Germline V CDR1 and CDR2: MNHEY, SMNVEV (reference sequence). This clonotype has more than one count but fewer than ten. Its antigen is unidentified. This receptor was taken from a male donor with ankylosing spondylitis. This chain links TRBV27 with TRBJ2-1; D is possibly TRBD1 (6 bases). Sequenced input: blood, either unsorted or a sorted T cell fraction (not recorded which). In nucleotides, the CDR3 is TGTGCCAGCAGTCCCTGGGACAAGTTAGCTGAGCAGTTCTTC. As protein: CASSPWDKLAEQFF.